The present T cell receptor (beta chain) was sequenced within a study of neurological immune-mediated disorders. Findings of the study overall: In HTLV-1-associated myelopathy, TCR clonal expansion was greatest, whereas multiple sclerosis had the least, falling below healthy controls.

TCRdb independently ran MiXCR on the 5' RACE reads; one entry per CDR3 protein. The profile covers fewer than 50,000 distinct CDR3 sequences, with around 10% appearing a single time and around 3.9% taken by the ten largest. Time point: technical triplicate 1. This clonotype appeared many times. No antigen is known for it. The CDR3 runs to 11 residues. Germline V lookup: CDR1 DFQATT, CDR2 SNEGSKA (reference sequence). V was trimmed by 5 bases and J by 2 bases, leaving 3 bases between them. This TCR was recovered from a man aged 55 to 70 with HTLV-1-associated myelopathy (HAM/TSP). The gene calls are TRBV20-1 and TRBJ2-2; D gene ambiguous. The specimen sequenced was PBMCs. CDR3 DNA sequence: TGCAGTGCTTTTAACACCGGGGAGCTGTTTTTT. This gives the protein CSAFNTGELFF.